Listed below are T cell receptor beta chains from one sample, sequenced in a study of blood T cells in healthy people across ages. MiXCR was run by TCRdb on the 5' RACE reads, yielding one entry per CDR3 protein. Here the sample spans 750,000 to 950,000 distinct CDR3 sequences, about 27% being singletons. The data were also submitted as part of a second study, on T cells of mothers and their children.

Sequenced material: blood. The receptors derive from a woman in her forties in good health. CDR3s include the opening cysteine and the closing phenylalanine or tryptophan. D genes are given only for firm matches. The size of a clone is reported for some rows only, either as once, few or many, or as a class for expanded clones.

j_call v_call clone_size d_call cdr3_length cdr3_nt cdr3_aa
TRBJ2-2 TRBV19 few TRBD1 15 TGTGCCAGTAGTATGGGGACAGGCAACACCGGGGAGCTGTTTTTT CASSMGTGNTGELFF
TRBJ2-3 TRBV9 few . 17 TGTGCCAGCAGCCCCCTTGGTAGCGGATCACCCACAGATACGCAGTATTTT CASSPLGSGSPTDTQYF
TRBJ1-4 TRBV7-9 . . 13 TGTACCAGCAGCTCCGGAGGGAATGAAAAACTGTTTTTT CTSSSGGNEKLFF
TRBJ2-5 TRBV12-3/TRBV12-4 few . 12 TGTGCCAGCAGCCGACAGTACAATGAGCAGTACTTC CASSRQYNEQYF
TRBJ1-2 TRBV28 many . 13 TGTGCCAGCAGTCTATCCCTCAACTATGGCTACACCTTC CASSLSLNYGYTF
TRBJ2-5 TRBV7-3 . . 14 TGTGCCAGCAGCTTAAGAGGGGATGACGAGACCCTGTACTTC CASSLRGDDETLYF
TRBJ2-3 TRBV27 few . 13 TGTGTCAGAAACGCAGGGGCTCCAGATACGCAGTATTTT CVRNAGAPDTQYF
TRBJ1-3 TRBV7-2 . . 16 TGTGCCAGCAGCTCCTCGGGGAGGAGCTCTGGAAACACCATATATTTT CASSSSGRSSGNTIYF
TRBJ2-1 TRBV5-1 few TRBD2 15 TGCGCCAGCAGCTTGTTGGGACTAACCTACAATGAGCAGTTCTTC CASSLLGLTYNEQFF
TRBJ2-3 TRBV7-2 . TRBD2 14 TGTGCCAGCAGCTTGGGGGTACTAGCGGGGACGCAGTATTTT CASSLGVLAGTQYF
TRBJ2-3 TRBV24-1 . TRBD1 14 TGTGCCACCAGCCGGGGACAGCTCACAGATACGCAGTATTTT CATSRGQLTDTQYF
TRBJ1-4 TRBV20-1 . TRBD1 14 TGCAGTGGTAGAGAGGGACAGGGCGACGAAAGACTGTTTTTT CSGREGQGDERLFF
TRBJ1-1 TRBV18 few . 13 TGTGCCAGCTCACCCGCTCACGGGAACGGAGCTTTCTTT CASSPAHGNGAFF
TRBJ2-1 TRBV10-3 few TRBD2 14 TGTGCCATGGGACTAGCGGGGCAGGAGGGTGAGCAGTTCTTC CAMGLAGQEGEQFF
TRBJ1-2 TRBV28 many . 14 TGTGCCAGCAGTTCAGCATCTTCTAACTATGGCTACACCTTC CASSSASSNYGYTF
TRBJ2-7 TRBV9 few TRBD2 14 TGTGCCAGCAGCGTAGGGGCTAGCGGGGCCGGGCAGTACTTC CASSVGASGAGQYF
TRBJ2-3 TRBV28 few TRBD1 15 TGTGCCAGCAGTCCCTACAGGGGGCTGGCAGATACGCAGTATTTT CASSPYRGLADTQYF
TRBJ2-3 TRBV5-1 . TRBD2 15 TGCGCCAGCAGCTCTCAGCGGGGGAGCACAGATACGCAGTATTTT CASSSQRGSTDTQYF
TRBJ2-1 TRBV2 few TRBD1 17 TGTGCCAGCAGAGGACAGGCGGTAAAAAGCTCCTACAATGAGCAGTTCTTC CASRGQAVKSSYNEQFF
TRBJ2-5 TRBV28 many . 12 TGTGCCAGCATGGGCTCTGAAGAGACCCAGTACTTC CASMGSEETQYF
TRBJ2-1 TRBV7-2 . TRBD2 15 TGTGCCAGCAGCTTAGCGCGGGGGTACTACAATGAGCAGTTCTTC CASSLARGYYNEQFF
TRBJ1-4 TRBV5-1 . . 15 TGCGCCAGCAGCTTGCAGAACCCAACTAATGAAAAACTGTTTTTT CASSLQNPTNEKLFF
TRBJ1-2 TRBV6-5 many TRBD1 14 TGTGCCAGCAGAACTATGGGACAGCTCTATGGCTACACCTTC CASRTMGQLYGYTF
TRBJ2-1 TRBV4-3 few TRBD2 16 TGCGCCAGCACCCTCGAGGCGGGGGGGTCCTACAATGAGCAGTTCTTC CASTLEAGGSYNEQFF
TRBJ1-1 TRBV12-3/TRBV12-4 . TRBD1 15 TGTGCCAGCAGTTTAGGAGGGACAGTGAACACTGAAGCTTTCTTT CASSLGGTVNTEAFF
TRBJ1-6 TRBV14 . . 15 TGTGCCAGCAGCCAAGGGATTCTTGTACAGTCACCCCTCCACTTT CASSQGILVQSPLHF
TRBJ2-5 TRBV5-6 many . 14 TGTGCCAGCAGCCTGCGGAATAGCGTTGAGACCCAGTACTTC CASSLRNSVETQYF
TRBJ2-5 TRBV9 few TRBD2 15 TGTGCCAGCAGCGCGAAACTAGCGGCCATGGAGACCCAGTACTTC CASSAKLAAMETQYF
TRBJ2-1 TRBV5-5 many . 12 TGTGCCAGCAATCCCGGGTACAATGAGCAGTTCTTC CASNPGYNEQFF
TRBJ2-1 TRBV11-2 many TRBD2 16 TGTGCCAGCAGCTTAGGGCCCGGGGGGGCCGGGGATGAGCAGTTCTTC CASSLGPGGAGDEQFF
TRBJ1-1 TRBV5-1 few TRBD1 14 TGCGCCAGCAGCTTGGATGGACAGGGCGAGGAAGCTTTCTTT CASSLDGQGEEAFF
TRBJ2-5 TRBV5-6 . TRBD2 16 TGTGCCAGCAGCCCCCTTGTTGCGGGGGGGCGAGAGACCCAGTACTTC CASSPLVAGGRETQYF
TRBJ2-7 TRBV20-1 few . 14 TGCAGTGCCCCTCCAGGGGCCCACTCCTACGAGCAGTACTTC CSAPPGAHSYEQYF
TRBJ1-2 TRBV30 few . 14 TGTGCCTGGAGGGGGGGAGGCCAGGGATACGGCTACACCTTC CAWRGGGQGYGYTF
TRBJ1-5 TRBV28 . TRBD1 14 TGTGCCAGCACCACGACTCCGGGACAGGGGCCCCAGCATTTT CASTTTPGQGPQHF
TRBJ1-6 TRBV18 . . 15 TGTGCCAGCTCACCACCGGGGCAGGGGAATTCACCCCTCCACTTT CASSPPGQGNSPLHF
TRBJ1-1 TRBV19 many . 16 TGTGCCAGCCGTTCCCGGGACATCCTCGTGAACACTGAAGCTTTCTTT CASRSRDILVNTEAFF
TRBJ1-4 TRBV20-1 . . 13 TGCAGTGCTCAGAGAACTTCAGACGAAAAACTGTTTTTT CSAQRTSDEKLFF
TRBJ2-5 TRBV2 . TRBD2 15 TGTGCCAGCAGTGAAGGGCTAGCGGTCTTCAATGAGCAGTACTTC CASSEGLAVFNEQYF
TRBJ2-1 TRBV20-1 few TRBD2 17 TGCAGTGCTAGAGCGCCCTTTGGGCGGGGGGACGACAATGAGCAGTTCTTC CSARAPFGRGDDNEQFF
TRBJ2-5 TRBV27 many TRBD2 12 TGTGCCAGCCGGGGGGTTCAAGAGACCCAGTACTTC CASRGVQETQYF
TRBJ1-1 TRBV25-1 . . 13 TGTGCCAGCAGTGAATTGAGGACAGAAGAAGCTTTCTTT CASSELRTEEAFF
TRBJ2-2 TRBV11-1 few . 15 TGTGCCAGCAGCTTAGATGGGGGACGGACCGGGGAGCTGTTTTTT CASSLDGGRTGELFF
TRBJ1-1 TRBV5-1 many TRBD1 15 TGCGCCAGCAGCTTAGAGACAGGGATGAACACTGAAGCTTTCTTT CASSLETGMNTEAFF
TRBJ2-1 TRBV7-9 few TRBD2 12 TGTGCCAGCAGCGCGCTAGCGGGGGAGCAGTTCTTC CASSALAGEQFF
TRBJ1-1 TRBV12-3/TRBV12-4 . . 16 TGTGCCAGCAGTTTGGATAGCCAAGCCCTGAGCACTGAAGCTTTCTTT CASSLDSQALSTEAFF
TRBJ2-7 TRBV4-3 many . 16 TGCGCCAGCAGCCAAGAGATCCCTAGTGGGGCCTACGAGCAGTACTTC CASSQEIPSGAYEQYF
TRBJ2-5 TRBV27 few TRBD2 15 TGTGCCAGCAGTTCCGGGAGGGTGATTCAGGAGACCCAGTACTTC CASSSGRVIQETQYF
TRBJ2-7 TRBV15 few . 14 TGTGCCACCAGCAGAGGGGACACAGCTACCGAGCAGTACTTC CATSRGDTATEQYF
TRBJ2-1 TRBV28 many TRBD2 15 TGTGCCAGCAGTTCATTAGCGGGGGGGCCCAATGAGCAGTTCTTC CASSSLAGGPNEQFF
TRBJ2-1 TRBV6-5 . . 15 TGTGCCAGCAGTTACTCGAAGACTAGCTACAATGAGCAGTTCTTC CASSYSKTSYNEQFF
TRBJ1-5 TRBV6-1 few TRBD1 16 TGTGCCAGCCCACCCCAGGGACAGAATAGCAATCAGCCCCAGCATTTT CASPPQGQNSNQPQHF
TRBJ2-7 TRBV28 . . 11 TGTGCCAGCAGTTCCCTACAAGGGCAGTACTTC CASSSLQGQYF
TRBJ2-7 TRBV7-8 many . 16 TGTGCCAGCAGCTTAGAGGCTAGCGAGGGGCGGTACGAGCAGTACTTC CASSLEASEGRYEQYF
TRBJ1-2 TRBV3-1 many . 12 TGTGCCAGCAGCCAAGAAGTTAGCGGCTACACCTTC CASSQEVSGYTF